This entry features one T cell receptor beta chain sequence. Its target is unknown. Using immunoSEQ multiplex PCR, the repertoire was profiled, and TCRdb retains in-frame clones only, with some absent. The table lists tens of thousands of clones, approximately 87% of them singletons. Trimming pared 3 bases from V and 0 bases from J, leaving 24 bases between. From germline, CDR1 is KGHSY and CDR2 FQNENV. The CDR3 consists of 20 residues. Documented time point: naive CD8 control sorted from an acute-time-point sample. The data belong to a study of CD8 T cells in acute hepatitis C reinfection. For the study at large: CD8+ T cells recognizing the HCV NS3-1073 epitope were profiled acutely and after viral clearance.

Findings and caveats of the study: Acute resolver, follow-up resolver and acute chronic samples had similar high diversity.

The receptor comes from a man aged 25 to 45 with chronic hepatitis C. J is TRBJ1-5 and V is TRBV16; D ambiguous. The sequenced sample consisted of naive CD8+ T cells from PBMCs. CDR3 in amino acids: CASSQSGVGFSPNSNQPQHF. DNA of the CDR3: TGTGCCAGCAGCCAGTCAGGTGTGGGGTTTTCACCTAATAGCAATCAGCCCCAGCATTTT.